The 9 T cell receptor beta chains below all came from one sample that was sequenced in a study of response to subunit inactivated influenza vaccine (dated by TCRdb to about 2018). Libraries were constructed by RT-PCR. The listed sequencing device is Illumina HiSeq 2500. TCRdb trimmed public reads at Q25 via fastp, called clones via MiXCR and kept in-frame beta chains. Records with the same CDR3 protein are collapsed into one entry carrying the most frequent genes and DNA. Within this sample are about 540,000 distinct CDR3 sequences, with around 25% of them counted one time only. About 2.8% of the sample is held by the ten biggest clonotypes. The same data also went into a second study, on T cells expressing NK-cell markers. As described in the second report: The TCR beta cDNA libraries were made using 5'RACE template switching, a step that added both a universal primer site and unique molecular identifiers.

The material sequenced was CD4+ T cells sorted from PBMCs, taken about 13 days after vaccination. All receptors come from a man aged 45 to 65 who received an inactivated influenza vaccine. Donor details come from another sample of the same person, matched by shared clones.

This clonotype was detected a few times. This chain links TRBV12-3 or TRBV12-4 with TRBJ1-5; D gene uncertain. The CDR3 loop spans 13 amino acids. With 4 bases removed from V and 4 bases from J, the gap between germline ends came to 8 bases. In nucleotides, the CDR3 is TGTGCCAGCAGTTATGGACCAAATCAGCCCCAGCATTTT. Translated: CASSYGPNQPQHF.

This clonotype turned up a few times. The chain uses TRBV5-6 and TRBJ1-1, with D uncertain. This CDR3 contains 12 residues. The germline V gene encodes CDR1 SGHDT and CDR2 YYEEEE. The V end was cut by 2 bases, the J end by 5 bases, with 7 bases between. The CDR3 DNA reads TGTGCCAGCAGCTTTACAGCTACTGAAGCTTTCTTT. Translation gives CASSFTATEAFF.

The chain links TRBV20-1 to TRBJ1-6, with D tentatively TRBD1 (5 bases). The CDR3 is made up of 13 amino acids. Per germline, CDR1 DFQATT and CDR2 SNEGSKA (reference sequence). Trimming took off 4 bases at V and 9 bases at J, with 13 bases between the two ends. CDR3 loop: CSAIQGSRSPLHF. CDR3 nucleotide sequence: TGCAGTGCTATTCAGGGTTCCCGTTCACCCCTCCACTTT.

A single count supports this clonotype. The chain couples TRBV7-8 to TRBJ2-1; D may be TRBD2 (6 bases). Trimming removed 8 bases from V and 8 bases from J, with 22 bases in between. CDR3 length: 15 amino acids. Germline V CDR1 and CDR2: SGHVS, FQNEAQ. CDR3 bases: TGTGCCAGCTGCCGCGGGACTTTAAGCCTCCATGAGCAGTTCTTC. As protein: CASCRGTLSLHEQFF.

This clonotype came up a few times. The chain employs TRBV5-1 and TRBJ1-5; D might be TRBD1 (6 bases). The germline CDR1 and CDR2 sequences are SGHRS and YFSETQ. This CDR3 has 15 amino acids. Trimming took off 2 bases at V and 2 bases at J, with 11 bases between the two ends. CDR3 nucleotide sequence: TGCGCCAGCAGCTTCGGGGGGCAGCGCAATCAGCCCCAGCATTTT. Protein sequence: CASSFGGQRNQPQHF.

This clonotype occurred a few times. The rearrangement uses TRBV20-1 and TRBJ2-6, with TRBD2 identical over 9 bases. CDR1 is DFQATT, CDR2 SNEGSKA, per germline (reference sequence). With V trimmed by 0 bases and J by 4 bases, 7 bases remained unmatched. The CDR3 totals 17 residues. In nucleotides, the CDR3 is TGCAGTGCTAGAGAGCCTAGCGGGATGTCCGGGGCCAACGTCCTGACTTTC. It encodes CSAREPSGMSGANVLTF.

This chain uses TRBV20-1 with TRBJ2-5; a possible D gene is TRBD2 (5 bases). The ends were cut back, 1 base at V and 2 bases at J, with 11 bases in the middle. Germline V lookup: CDR1 DFQATT, CDR2 SNEGSKA (reference sequence). The CDR3 loop spans 14 amino acids. This CDR3 reads CSARVAGIQETQYF. The CDR3 DNA is TGCAGTGCTAGAGTCGCCGGGATTCAAGAGACCCAGTACTTC.

There are many counts of this clonotype. The chain links TRBV4-3 to TRBJ1-1; no clear D. CDR1 LGHNA and CDR2 YSLEER come from the germline V gene. The V and J ends lost 0 bases and 2 bases respectively, with 4 bases between them. The CDR3 runs 13 residues. For the CDR3, the DNA is TGCGCCAGCAGCCAAGAGTCTAACACTGAAGCTTTCTTT. This sequence encodes CASSQESNTEAFF.

The chain joins TRBV10-3 to TRBJ1-3; TRBD1 agrees at 10 bases. Germline assignment: CDR1 ENHRY and CDR2 SYGVKD. The CDR3 is 16 residues long. J lost 4 bases, V lost 6 bases, and 9 bases had no gene match. The DNA for the CDR3 is TGTGCCATCAGCCCGGGACAGGGGATAGGAGGAAACACCATATATTTT. As protein: CAISPGQGIGGNTIYF.